What follows are 20 T cell receptor beta chains derived from one specimen sequenced in a study of blood T cell repertoires in COVID-19. Libraries were prepared by immunoSEQ multiplex PCR; TCRdb keeps only in-frame clonotypes and omits some of them. The repertoire includes some 190,000 clones, roughly 84% of them detected once, and under 7.5% sits in the top ten. The specimen sequenced was peripheral blood. The receptors originated from a man at least 80 years old with COVID-19, enrolled during active disease.

This chain links TRBV20-1 with TRBJ2-5, with D possibly TRBD2 on 5 matching bases. The CDR3 is 11 amino acids. Germline V gene lookup returns CDR1 DFQATT and CDR2 SNEGSKA (reference sequence). Trimming took 8 bases from V and 6 from J, leaving 13 bases between them. CDR3: CSPRVGKTQYF. CDR3 coding DNA: TGCAGTCCTCGGGTCGGGAAGACCCAGTACTTC.

This clone was observed once. The chain couples TRBV6-5 to TRBJ2-2; tentatively, D is TRBD1 (6 bases). The germline gives CDR1 MNHEY, CDR2 SVGAGI. V lost 1 base and J lost 3, with 12 bases in between. This CDR3 is 16 amino acids long. CDR3 nucleotides: TGTGCCAGCAGTTACTTGCAGGGGCTGGACACCGGGGAGCTGTTTTTT. Amino acids: CASSYLQGLDTGELFF.

The CDR3 is CARLLQAEETQYF. Here the CDR3 DNA reads TGTGCCAGACTACTGCAAGCGGAAGAGACCCAGTACTTC. This chain connects TRBV7-9 to TRBJ2-5; weak D call: TRBD2 (5 bases). The CDR3 length is 13 residues. Germline CDR1 reads SEHNR; CDR2 reads FQNEAQ (reference sequence). Trimming shortened V by 9 bases and J by 3 bases, and 14 bases separated the two germline ends.

The gene calls are TRBV14 and TRBJ2-7; D may be TRBD1 (6 bases). This CDR3 has 16 residues. Germline V lookup: CDR1 SGHDN, CDR2 FVKESK. V lost 3 bases and J 1 base, leaving 16 bases between the germline ends. CDR3 in amino acids: CASSQQGWTGSYEQYF. CDR3 DNA: TGTGCCAGCAGCCAGCAGGGGTGGACGGGTTCCTACGAGCAGTACTTC.

V usage is TRBV7-3 and J usage is TRBJ2-1, with 14 bases identical to TRBD2. J was trimmed by 10 bases and V by 5 bases; bases with no gene match: 1. The germline CDR1 and CDR2 sequences are SGHTA and FQGTGA. The CDR3 runs to 13 residues. The CDR3 DNA reads TGTGCCAGCAGCCGGACTAGCGGGGGGGAGCAGTTCTTC. This codes for CASSRTSGGEQFF.

The chain combines TRBV6-5 with TRBJ2-7; the D is unclear. The CDR3 is 15 amino acids. Between the trimmed V and J ends, which lost 0 bases and 2 bases, there was a span of 11 bases. The germline gives CDR1 MNHEY, CDR2 SVGAGI. The CDR3: CASSYSRQRAYEQYF. DNA for the CDR3: TGTGCCAGCAGTTACTCGAGGCAGAGAGCCTACGAGCAGTACTTC.

The chain uses TRBV4-1 and TRBJ1-5, with a tentative D call TRBD1 (5 bases). There are 15 residues in the CDR3. CDR1 and CDR2 (germline): MGHRA, YSYEKL. V was shortened by 0 bases and J by 7 bases, with 13 bases between the two germline ends. The DNA of the CDR3 is TGCGCCAGCAGCCAAGATCCCCAGGGAAACCAGCCCCAGCATTTT. Protein: CASSQDPQGNQPQHF.

Concerning this clone itself: At one end the junction does not follow the germline gene, possibly because of a read error. This sequence joins TRBV13 and TRBJ2-1, with D possibly TRBD1 on 5 matching bases. Germline-derived CDR1 and CDR2 are PRHDT and FYEKMQ (reference sequence). CDR3 length: 13 residues. CDR3 nucleotide sequence: TGTGCCAGCAGCTTAGGCCGGTTGACAGATCTCCTCTTC. Its protein product is CASSLGRLTDLLF.

This chain uses TRBV7-2 with TRBJ1-2, with TRBD1 matching 7 bases. V gave up 5 bases and J gave up 0 bases; unmatched junction bases: 9. In germline, CDR1 is SGHTA, CDR2 FQGNSA. The CDR3 is 16 amino acids. CDR3 sequence (DNA): TGTGCCAGCAGCCACCCTTTAGGGACAGCTAACTATGGCTACACCTTC. Residues: CASSHPLGTANYGYTF.

A single count supports this clone. The V and J genes are TRBV19 and TRBJ2-1; 8 bases are a match to TRBD1. This CDR3 comprises 17 residues. Unmatched junction bases numbered 9, after V lost 3 bases and J lost 2 bases. Germline CDR1 reads LNHDA; CDR2 reads SQIVND (reference sequence). CDR3 sequence reads: CASSIFGQGRAYNEQFF. The DNA for the CDR3 is TGTGCCAGTAGTATCTTCGGACAGGGAAGGGCCTACAATGAGCAGTTCTTC.

The gene calls are TRBV7-3 and TRBJ1-2; TRBD1 matches 8 bases. This CDR3 region has 14 residues. Germline CDR1 and CDR2: SGHTA and FQGTGA. V dropped 5 bases and J dropped 6; count of bases not matched to a gene: 8. In nucleotides, the CDR3 is TGTGCCAGCAGCAGCGACAGGGGCATCGATGGCTACACCTTC. It translates to CASSSDRGIDGYTF.

The chain uses TRBV13 and TRBJ2-4; D is unresolved. CDR1 PRHDT and CDR2 FYEKMQ come from the germline V gene (reference sequence). Trimming took off 3 bases at V and 0 bases at J, with 6 bases between the two ends. This CDR3 spans 14 amino acids. In DNA form, the CDR3 reads TGTGCCAGCAGCTTCTCACTAGCCAAAAACATTCAGTACTTC. Encoded protein: CASSFSLAKNIQYF. The complete variable domain, with remaining parts taken from reference TRBV13 and TRBJ2-4, reads AAGVIQSPRHLIKEKRETATLKCYPIPRHDTVYWYQQGPGQDPQFLISFYEKMQSDKGSIPDRFSAQQFSDYHSELNMSSLELGDSALYFCASSFSLAKNIQYFGAGTRLSVL.

This clone turned up a few times. V gene TRBV5-4 combines with J gene TRBJ1-1; tentative D call: TRBD1 (5 bases). CDR3 length: 14 residues. The V end was cut by 3 bases, the J end by 3 bases, with 12 bases between. Germline V gene sequence: CDR1 SGHNT, CDR2 YYREEE (reference sequence). DNA of the CDR3: TGTGCCAGCAGCTCGAGGCGGGGGGACACTGAAGCTTTCTTT. Protein product: CASSSRRGDTEAFF.

The chain combines TRBV18 with TRBJ1-2; tentative D call: TRBD1 (6 bases). The CDR3 is made up of 17 amino acids. V shed 3 bases and J shed 1 base, with 18 bases lying between them. Germline V gene sequence: CDR1 KGHSH, CDR2 LQKENI. CDR3 coding DNA: TGTGCCAGCTCACCCACCCTTGGGGGGGCAGATAACTATGGCTACACCTTC. Translated, it gives CASSPTLGGADNYGYTF.

The genes are TRBV19 and TRBJ2-2; 9 positions agree with TRBD1. The CDR3 consists of 18 residues. Germline CDR1 LNHDA, CDR2 SQIVND (reference sequence). J gave up 4 bases and V 3 bases, and 12 bases lay outside the gene matches. The CDR3 nucleotides are TGTGCCAGTAGTATGTTCCTACAGGGGGCTTCGGGCACCGGGGAGCTGTTTTTT. It specifies CASSMFLQGASGTGELFF.

The chain's CDR3 is CASSLSRTGSGEQYF. As DNA, the CDR3 is TGTGCCAGCAGCTTATCCAGGACAGGAAGTGGCGAGCAGTACTTC. The genes are TRBV7-2 and TRBJ2-7, with 7 bases fitting TRBD1. V shed 2 bases and J 6 bases; nucleotides not matched to a gene: 10. Germline loops: CDR1 SGHTA, CDR2 FQGNSA. CDR3 length: 15 residues.

The rearrangement uses TRBV18 and TRBJ1-2, with D possibly matching TRBD1 (5 bases). The length of the CDR3 is 14 residues. Trimming cost V 1 base and J 1 base, with 7 bases left between them. Germline lookup yields CDR1 KGHSH and CDR2 LQKENI. The CDR3 is CASSPQQDNYGYTF. The CDR3, as DNA: TGTGCCAGCTCACCACAACAGGATAACTATGGCTACACCTTC.

This clone was recorded once. This chain uses TRBV3-1 (or the pseudogene TRBV3-2) with TRBJ2-1; D possibly corresponds to TRBD2 (5 bases). Deletions cut 0 bases from V and 2 bases from J, with 11 bases between. The CDR3 length is 16 residues. Germline CDR1 LGHDT, CDR2 YNNKEL (reference sequence). CDR3 region: CASSQDRGRTYNEQFF. Here the CDR3 DNA reads TGTGCCAGCAGCCAAGATCGGGGTAGAACCTACAATGAGCAGTTCTTC.

CDR3 residues: CASSSGGRYNEQFF. The CDR3 DNA follows: TGTGCCAGTTCTAGCGGGGGGAGATACAATGAGCAGTTCTTC. The chain combines TRBV19 with TRBJ2-1, with 11 positions matching TRBD2. The CDR3 is made up of 14 amino acids. Trimming removed 8 bases from V and 4 bases from J; junction bases left unmatched: 4. CDR1 is LNHDA, CDR2 SQIVND, per germline (reference sequence).

Points on this clone: The same CDR3 arises from other DNA sequences in this sample as well. V is TRBV5-1 and J is TRBJ2-7; TRBD2 agrees at 10 bases. The V and J ends lost 0 bases and 0 bases, in that order; junction bases with no gene match: 9. This CDR3 has 18 amino acids. Germline CDR1 reads SGHRS; CDR2 reads YFSETQ. The CDR3 spells CASSLGVAGGSSSYEQYF. In nucleotides, the CDR3 is TGCGCCAGCAGCTTGGGGGTAGCGGGGGGTTCTAGCTCCTACGAGCAGTACTTC. Variable domain in full (rest from reference TRBV5-1 and TRBJ2-7): KAGVTQTPRYLIKTRGQQVTLSCSPISGHRSVSWYQQTPGQGLQFLFEYFSETQRNKGNFPGRFSGRQFSNSRSEMNVSTLELGDSALYLCASSLGVAGGSSSYEQYFGPGTRLTVT.